This passage covers 20 T cell receptor beta chains from one sample sequenced in a study of CD8+ T cells in alopecia areata. The sample's treatment: oral pan-JAK inhibitor, 5-10 mg twice daily. It was cDNA, reverse transcribed from extracted RNA, that served as the sequencing template. The assay was immunoSEQ multiplex PCR, and TCRdb's table has in-frame clones only and misses some. In the table there are about 200,000 clones, around three fifths of which are singletons. The sample in question was CD4+ T cells sorted from blood, obtained at week 24, from a patient treated with tofacitinib. Receptor source: a human donor with alopecia areata.

V usage is TRBV6-5 and J usage is TRBJ1-5; 8 positions match TRBD1. CDR3 size: 14 residues. The junction had 7 bases not matched to a gene; V was cut back by 5 bases and J by 7 bases. Germline-derived CDR1 and CDR2 are MNHEY and SVGAGI. CDR3 sequence reads: CASSPGQGRQPQHF. The CDR3 nucleotides are TGTGCCAGCAGTCCCGGACAGGGTCGGCAGCCCCAGCATTTT.

The chain carries TRBV6-5 and TRBJ2-5; D call uncertain. V lost 8 bases and J lost 5, with 12 bases in between. Germline CDR1 and CDR2: MNHEY and SVGAGI. The CDR3 extends over 12 amino acids. The CDR3 DNA is TGTGCCAGCTCCCCGGGCCACGAGACCCAGTACTTC. Translating gives CASSPGHETQYF.

In DNA, the CDR3 is TGTGCCTGGGACGGGGTCGGCTACACCTTC. It yields the protein CAWDGVGYTF. This chain connects TRBV30 to TRBJ1-2; no reliable D call. The CDR3 is 10 amino acids. The germline CDR1 and CDR2 sequences are GTSNPN and SVGIG (reference sequence). V lost 5 bases, J lost 8 bases, and 9 bases lay in between. Full variable domain (remainder filled in from reference TRBV30 and TRBJ1-2): SQTIHQWPATLVQPVGSPLSLECTVEGTSNPNLYWYRQAAGRGLQLLFYSVGIGQISSEVPQNLSASRPQDRQFILSSKKLLLSDSGFYLCAWDGVGYTFGSGTRLTVV.

V is TRBV10-3 and J is TRBJ2-7; D assignment may be TRBD1 or TRBD2 (5 bases each). Per the germline V gene, CDR1 is ENHRY and CDR2 is SYGVKD. Between the trimmed V and J ends, which lost 11 bases and 1 base, there was a span of 18 bases. The CDR3 length is 14 residues. CDR3 in amino acids: CAPRGDGRSYEQYF. CDR3 nucleotide sequence: TGTGCCCCCCGGGGCGACGGACGATCCTACGAGCAGTACTTC.

For the CDR3, the DNA is TGCGCCAGCAGCCAAGAACGGCAGGGTTTGAGTTCACCCCTCCACTTT. Translation: CASSQERQGLSSPLHF. The V gene is TRBV4-3, the J gene TRBJ1-6; the D gene is possibly TRBD1 (5 bases). V was shortened by 0 bases and J by 9 bases, with 15 bases between the two germline ends. The CDR3 totals 16 residues. Germline CDR1 reads LGHNA; CDR2 reads YSLEER.

This clone has only a few counts. The genes are TRBV30 and TRBJ1-2; D is undetermined. This CDR3 has 14 residues. Trimming left V 0 bases short and J 4 bases short, with 12 bases between. Per the germline V gene, CDR1 is GTSNPN and CDR2 is SVGIG (reference sequence). In DNA form, the CDR3 reads TGTGCCTGGAGTGTACTGGGAGACCTCTATGGCTACACCTTC. Translating gives CAWSVLGDLYGYTF.

This clone was picked up a small number of times. The chain joins TRBV18 to TRBJ2-2; unclear D gene. Germline CDR1 is KGHSH and CDR2 is LQKENI. The ends were cut back, 2 bases at V and 2 bases at J, with 6 bases in the middle. This CDR3 is 14 amino acids long. The CDR3: CASSPGINTGELFF. The CDR3 bases are TGTGCCAGCTCACCAGGGATCAACACCGGGGAGCTGTTTTTT.

The chain uses TRBV5-1 and TRBJ1-1; D is ambiguous. This CDR3 comprises 13 residues. The V gene's germline CDR1 is SGHRS and CDR2 YFSETQ. V was clipped by 3 bases and J by 0 bases, with 6 bases between them. CDR3 protein: CASSSAMNTEAFF. For the CDR3, the DNA is TGCGCCAGCAGCTCAGCGATGAACACTGAAGCTTTCTTT.

This clone has a handful of counts. The chain links TRBV25-1 to TRBJ2-5; tentative D call: TRBD2 (5 bases). The V end was cut by 1 base, the J end by 5 bases, with 14 bases between. The CDR3 contains 15 residues. Germline values: CDR1 MGHDK, CDR2 SYGVNS. The CDR3 nucleotides are TGTGCCAGCAGTGAATCTCGGGGTGCACACGAGACCCAGTACTTC. Translation gives CASSESRGAHETQYF.

This clone has just a few counts. V and J are TRBV11-2 and TRBJ2-3, with 9 bases lining up with TRBD2. The V gene end was trimmed by 1 base and the J gene end by 0 bases; junction bases not matched to a gene: 8. Germline CDR1 is SGHAT and CDR2 is FQNNGV. The CDR3 length is 18 residues. Here the CDR3 DNA reads TGTGCCAGCAGCTTAGTCGGGTTAGCGGGGGCCAGCACAGATACGCAGTATTTT. It encodes CASSLVGLAGASTDTQYF.

The count of this clone is one. The genes are TRBV4-1 and TRBJ2-5; TRBD1 matches 7 bases. V shed 1 base, J shed 5 bases, and the junction held 7 bases outside the gene matches. Germline CDR1 is MGHRA and CDR2 is YSYEKL. The CDR3 is made up of 15 amino acids. CDR3 residues: CASSQGQGQSETQYF. CDR3 DNA: TGCGCCAGCAGCCAAGGACAGGGACAGTCCGAGACCCAGTACTTC.

This clone appeared a few times. The V and J genes are TRBV7-6 and TRBJ1-3; TRBD1 might be the D (6 bases). Germline CDR1 is SGHVS and CDR2 is FNYEAQ. The CDR3 is 13 residues long. Trimming took 5 bases from V and 5 from J, leaving 10 bases between them. The CDR3 DNA is TGTGCCAGCAGCCTGGACAGAAGAAACACCATATATTTT. Translated: CASSLDRRNTIYF.

V usage is TRBV5-1 and J usage is TRBJ1-3; tentatively, D is TRBD1 (5 bases). The CDR3 is 16 residues long. Germline CDR1 SGHRS, CDR2 YFSETQ. Trimming stripped 2 bases from V and 0 bases from J, with 12 bases between. The CDR3 DNA is TGCGCCAGCAGCTTTACAGGTCCCAGCTCTGGAAACACCATATATTTT. Protein: CASSFTGPSSGNTIYF.

The chain links TRBV30 to TRBJ1-6, with no clear D. Trimming took 1 base from V and 7 from J, leaving 2 bases between them. The CDR3 covers 11 residues. CDR1 and CDR2 (germline): GTSNPN, SVGIG (reference sequence). As DNA, the CDR3 is TGTGCCTGGAGTGACAATTCACCCCTCCACTTT. It is translated as CAWSDNSPLHF.

The CDR3 DNA reads TGTGCCACCAGCAGGGAGATCTTTTCCTACGAGCAGTACTTC. It codes for CATSREIFSYEQYF. J is TRBJ2-7 and V is TRBV15; the D is unclear. Trimming pared 3 bases from V and 1 base from J, leaving 10 bases between. Germline V gene data show CDR1 as LNHNV and CDR2 as YYDKDF (reference sequence). The CDR3 contains 14 residues.

The chain employs TRBV9 and TRBJ2-2; D gene uncertain. CDR1 is SGDLS, CDR2 YYNGEE, per germline. The CDR3 sequence is 15 residues long. V was cut by 0 bases and J by 6 bases, with 12 bases left in between. CDR3 loop: CASSVAPTSPGELFF. The CDR3 region has the DNA TGTGCCAGCAGCGTAGCTCCCACTTCCCCCGGGGAGCTGTTTTTT. The complete variable domain, with remaining parts taken from reference TRBV9 and TRBJ2-2, reads DSGVTQTPKHLITATGQRVTLRCSPRSGDLSVYWYQQSLDQGLQFLIQYYNGEERAKGNILERFSAQQFPDLHSELNLSSLELGDSALYFCASSVAPTSPGELFFGEGSRLTVL.

For the CDR3, the DNA is TGCGCCAGCAGCTTGGACGGAAACGACTATGGCTACACCTTC. It specifies CASSLDGNDYGYTF. The chain carries TRBV5-1 and TRBJ1-2; no firm D call. Looked up from germline, CDR1 is SGHRS and CDR2 is YFSETQ. Trimming pared 0 bases from V and 3 bases from J, leaving 9 bases between. The CDR3 runs to 14 residues.

The DNA for the CDR3 is TGCAGCGTCCGGGGACTAGCGGGGCACTACGAGCAGTACTTC. It translates to CSVRGLAGHYEQYF. The chain employs TRBV29-1 and TRBJ2-7; 13 bases are a match to TRBD2. The CDR3 totals 14 residues. Looked up from germline, CDR1 is SQVTM and CDR2 is ANQGSEA. V was clipped by 6 bases and J by 3 bases; unmatched bases: 5.

This rearrangement joins TRBV9 to TRBJ2-2, with D perhaps TRBD2 (6 bases). The V end was cut by 0 bases, the J end by 1 base, with 7 bases between. CDR1 and CDR2 from the germline V gene are SGDLS and YYNGEE. CDR3 length: 15 amino acids. The CDR3 sequence is CASSVGRGNTGELFF. CDR3 nucleotides: TGTGCCAGCAGCGTAGGGCGGGGGAACACCGGGGAGCTGTTTTTT.

This clone turned up a few times. The CDR3 DNA reads as TGTGCCAGCAGTTACTCGCGGGGAGATCAGCCCCAGCATTTT. This sequence encodes CASSYSRGDQPQHF. The gene calls are TRBV6-5 and TRBJ1-5; D gene ambiguous. Trimming cost V 0 bases and J 5 bases, with 8 bases left between them. The CDR3 sequence is 14 residues long. The germline V gene encodes CDR1 MNHEY and CDR2 SVGAGI.